This T cell receptor (beta chain) was identified in a study of T cell responses to AZD1222 COVID-19 vaccine. Study observations and caveats: The donor cohort was predominantly white British with a female majority, and clonal diversity may have been underestimated. Among spike-specific TCRs, nearly half reportedly target unmutated variant regions. Two AZD1222 administrations were followed by greater Spike-specific TCR breadth and depth.

Analyses pooled second doses at about 4 or about 12 weeks. To note about this clone: What it binds is unknown.

Measured with immunoSEQ multiplex PCR; TCRdb has only the in-frame clones, and not every one. Found here are approximately 150,000 clones, approximately 90% of them singletons; the top ten hold about 4.3%. Sample: peripheral blood, taken 28 days after the second AZD1222 dose. This TCR was sampled from an adult who received the AZD1222 COVID-19 vaccine.

As DNA, the CDR3 is TGTGCCAGCTCGCCGGTGGGGGGGAGCTACAATGAGCAGTTCTTC. This codes for CASSPVGGSYNEQFF. J is TRBJ2-1 and V is TRBV18, with 7 nucleotides matching TRBD2. CDR3 length: 15 residues. The trim removed 6 bases at V and 3 bases at J, leaving 8 bases unmatched. Germline lookup yields CDR1 KGHSH and CDR2 LQKENI.